These T cell receptor beta chains were read from a single sample in a study of shared clonotypes between healthy human individuals. Measured with immunoSEQ multiplex PCR; TCRdb has only the in-frame clones, and not every one. The sample shows about 2.1 million clones, 85% to 95% of them seen only once. The specimen sequenced was naive CD8+ T cells from PBMCs. All receptors derive from a man aged 18 to 29 in good health. Some clones in this sample may be carry-over from other donors' samples. CDR3s include the opening cysteine and the closing phenylalanine or tryptophan. The D gene is left open where the match is weak. Clone sizes are given selectively: once, few, many, or a class where the clone is expanded.

NA TRBJ1-3 TRBV11-2 NA TGTGCCAGCAGCCAAGACAGGACGGGTGGAAACACCATATATTTT CASSQDRTGGNTIYF
TRBD2 TRBJ2-1 TRBV2 NA TGTGCCAGCAGTGAAAGGCTAGCGGGACCAATCTACAATGAGCAGTTCTTC CASSERLAGPIYNEQFF
NA TRBJ1-1 TRBV28 NA TGTGCCAGCAGCCGGAGCCGGACTGAAGCTTTCTTT CASSRSRTEAFF
NA TRBJ2-7 TRBV4-3 NA TGCGCCAGCAGCCACGCGTGGGAGGGGACACCACCTTACGAGCAGTACTTC CASSHAWEGTPPYEQYF
NA TRBJ1-1 TRBV9 few TGTGCCAGCAGCGTAGAGAGCTCGAACACTGAAGCTTTCTTT CASSVESSNTEAFF
TRBD1 TRBJ2-7 TRBV7-6 NA TGTGCCAGCAGCCCACGGACAGGGGACTCCTACGAGCAGTACTTC CASSPRTGDSYEQYF
TRBD2 TRBJ2-1 TRBV5-5 NA TGTGCCAGCAGCCCGGGAGGGGAACGTTGGAATGAGCAGTTCTTC CASSPGGERWNEQFF
NA TRBJ2-7 TRBV11-2 NA TGTGCCAGCAGCTTAGGGTCAGGATTCTACGAGCAGTACTTC CASSLGSGFYEQYF
NA TRBJ2-5 TRBV27 once TGTGCCAGCAGTCCTCAACCCGGGACATCCGAAGAGACCCAGTACTTC CASSPQPGTSEETQYF
NA TRBJ2-7 TRBV13 NA TGTGCCAGCAGCTCGGGTACCATTAATCGCCCGTTCGAGCAGTACTTC CASSSGTINRPFEQYF
TRBD1 TRBJ2-7 TRBV7-9 once TGTGCCAGCAGCCCCCTGTCGGGACAGGGGTTTCACGAGCAGTACTTC CASSPLSGQGFHEQYF
TRBD2 TRBJ2-7 TRBV6-5 NA TGTGCCAGCAGCAAACTAGCGGGAGGCGAGCAGTACTTC CASSKLAGGEQYF
NA TRBJ2-2 TRBV27 NA TGTGCCAGTTCGATCTTGCCCGGGGAGCTGTTTTTT CASSILPGELFF
NA TRBJ2-4 TRBV7-9 NA TGTGCCAGCAGCAACGGGGGAGCAAGACAAAACATTCAGTACTTC CASSNGGARQNIQYF
NA TRBJ1-2 TRBV4-2 NA TGTGCCAGCAGCCAAGCGGGATCCTATGGCTACACCTTC CASSQAGSYGYTF
NA TRBJ2-7 TRBV10-3 NA TGTGCCAGCCTAGAAAGCGGTACCCTGAGCTCCTACGAGCAGTACTTC CASLESGTLSSYEQYF
NA TRBJ2-7 TRBV20-1 NA TGCAGTGCTAGCGTGAACGAGCAGTACTTC CSASVNEQYF
TRBD1 TRBJ1-1 TRBV28 NA TGTGCCAGCAGTCCGGTAGAGAGGGCAGGGGGCGGACAAGCTTTCTTT CASSPVERAGGGQAFF
TRBD1 TRBJ1-4 TRBV2 NA TGTGCCAGCGGCCGGGACAGGGGTTTAACTAATGAAAAACTGTTTTTT CASGRDRGLTNEKLFF
NA TRBJ2-1 TRBV19 once TGTGCCAGTAGTATTCGACGGCTAACGATTCGCTCCTACAATGAGCAGTTCTTC CASSIRRLTIRSYNEQFF
NA TRBJ1-2 TRBV9 once TGTGCCAGCATGGTCTCCTTCAGTAACTATGGCTACACCTTC CASMVSFSNYGYTF
TRBD1 TRBJ2-1 TRBV4-3 once TGCGCCAGCAGCCAGGACAGGGGGCAGTACAATGAGCAGTTCTTC CASSQDRGQYNEQFF
NA TRBJ2-5 TRBV13 NA TGTGCCAGCAGCCCCTACCGGGGCGGGGAGACCCAGTACTTC CASSPYRGGETQYF
TRBD1 TRBJ2-1 TRBV7-6 NA TGTGCCAGCAGAGTCTCCCGGGACAGGGACTTTAATGAGCAGTTCTTC CASRVSRDRDFNEQFF
TRBD1 TRBJ1-5 TRBV5-6 NA TGTGCCAGCAGCGCTGCGTCAGGGGGCCAGCCCCAGCATTTT CASSAASGGQPQHF
TRBD2 TRBJ2-1 TRBV7-6 NA TGTGCCAGCAGCAAAAATTGGGTAGCGGGAGGGACTTACAATGAGCAGTTCTTC CASSKNWVAGGTYNEQFF
TRBD1 TRBJ1-4 TRBV7-9 once TGTGCCAGCAGCTTACGCCCCCCGGGACAGACTAATGAAAAACTGTTTTTT CASSLRPPGQTNEKLFF
NA TRBJ1-6 TRBV5-4 NA TGTGCCAGCAGCTTGGCCATGAAAACCGATTCACCCCTCCACTTT CASSLAMKTDSPLHF
TRBD1 TRBJ1-2 TRBV10-3 NA TGTGCCAGCTGGACCGGGACAGTAGTTCACTATGGCTACACCTTC CASWTGTVVHYGYTF
NA TRBJ1-4 TRBV7-2 NA TGTGCCAGCAGCTTACGGGCATACGCAACTAATGAAAAACTGTTTTTT CASSLRAYATNEKLFF
NA TRBJ2-1 TRBV13 NA TGTGCCAGCAGCTTAGTAGGCAGCGACTCCTACAATGAGCAGTTCTTC CASSLVGSDSYNEQFF
NA TRBJ1-1 TRBV30 NA TGTGCCTGGAGTGAGGGTCAGATGAACACTGAAGCTTTCTTT CAWSEGQMNTEAFF
NA TRBJ1-2 TRBV7-8 NA TGTGCCAGCAGCTTATCGTCAACTAACTATGGCTACACCTTC CASSLSSTNYGYTF
NA TRBJ1-2 TRBV15 NA TGTGCCACCAGCAGAGATCAGAGGGGGTCCTATGGCTACACCTTC CATSRDQRGSYGYTF
TRBD2 TRBJ2-3 TRBV5-1 NA TGCGCCAGCAGCCCGTGGACTAGCGGGAGTTTAGATACGCAGTATTTT CASSPWTSGSLDTQYF
NA TRBJ2-3 TRBV7-3 NA TGTGCCAGCAGCTTCGGTGGGGCAGATACGCAGTATTTT CASSFGGADTQYF
TRBD1 TRBJ2-1 TRBV6-5 NA TGTGCCAGCAGTTCTGACCGACAGGGGAATGAGCAGTTCTTC CASSSDRQGNEQFF
TRBD2 TRBJ2-1 TRBV5-1 NA TGCGCCAGCAGCTTGCAAAACGGGAGGTACAATGAGCAGTTCTTC CASSLQNGRYNEQFF
NA TRBJ2-7 TRBV9 NA TGTGCCAGCAGCGTAGACGGTTCCTACGAGCAGTACTTC CASSVDGSYEQYF
NA TRBJ1-1 TRBV29-1 NA TGCAGCGGTACCAGGGGAGGGAACACTGAAGCTTTCTTT CSGTRGGNTEAFF
NA TRBJ2-1 TRBV27 NA TGTGCCAGCAGTCCCCTAACAGGGAAGGGTGAGCAGTTCTTC CASSPLTGKGEQFF
TRBD1 TRBJ2-2 TRBV2 NA TGTGCCAGCAGATGGGGGACAGATTCTACCGGGGAGCTGTTTTTT CASRWGTDSTGELFF
TRBD1 TRBJ1-2 TRBV11-2 NA TGTGCCAGCAGCTGGGACAGGCGGTCAAGTTATGGCTACACCTTC CASSWDRRSSYGYTF
NA TRBJ2-2 TRBV15 NA TGTGCCACCAGCAGGGTCGGGTTGGGGGCTGGGGAGCTGTTTTTT CATSRVGLGAGELFF
NA TRBJ2-7 TRBV6-6 NA TGTGCCAGCAGTTACCTTGTAACGCAGGATAGGTACGAGCAGTACTTC CASSYLVTQDRYEQYF
TRBD1 TRBJ1-3 TRBV2 NA TGTGCCAGCGGGGGGACAGCTGGAAACACCATATATTTT CASGGTAGNTIYF
TRBD1 TRBJ1-2 TRBV14 NA TGTGCCAGCAGCCAAGATCGAACAGGGGGCTACGGCTACACCTTC CASSQDRTGGYGYTF
NA TRBJ1-1 TRBV27 NA TGTGCCAGCAGTTTGTTCGCAGGGATCATGAACACTGAAGCTTTCTTT CASSLFAGIMNTEAFF
NA TRBJ2-1 TRBV29-1 once TGCAGCGTTGAATTCCTGGGGAATGAGCAGTTCTTC CSVEFLGNEQFF
TRBD1 TRBJ1-4 TRBV28 NA TGTGCCAGCAGTTTTTCGGGGACAGATGAAAAACTGTTTTTT CASSFSGTDEKLFF
NA TRBJ2-5 TRBV15 NA TGTGCCACCAGCAGAGCCTACACAAGGGGAGAGGAGACCCAGTACTTC CATSRAYTRGEETQYF
NA TRBJ1-2 TRBV4-1 NA TGCGCCAGCAGCCAAGTACATGGGGGGACGTCCTATGGCTACACCTTC CASSQVHGGTSYGYTF
TRBD1 TRBJ1-1 TRBV5-1 NA TGCGCCAGCAGCTCGACGACAGGGAAATTTACGAACACTGAAGCTTTCTTT CASSSTTGKFTNTEAFF
NA TRBJ2-7 TRBV28 NA TGTGCCAGTCGACTAACCCAAGGCACCGTCAGCTCCTACGAGCAGTACTTC CASRLTQGTVSSYEQYF
NA TRBJ2-2 TRBV28 NA TGTGCCAGCAGCCTGACAGGCGCTGGGGCCGGGGAGCTGTTTTTT CASSLTGAGAGELFF
NA TRBJ2-7 TRBV28 NA TGTGCCAGCAGTTCCCCGACAGAGCGAAGGGGGAGGAGCTCCTACGAGCAGTACTTC CASSSPTERRGRSSYEQYF
NA TRBJ2-7 TRBV7-2 NA TGTGCCAGCAGCTTAGGGGGTTTTGGGATTGACTACGAGCAGTACTTC CASSLGGFGIDYEQYF
NA TRBJ2-5 TRBV7-3 NA TGTGCCAGCAGCTTAGGTGTCAGGGGTTTACAAGAGACCCAGTACTTC CASSLGVRGLQETQYF
NA TRBJ1-1 TRBV13 NA TGTGCCAGCAGCTTAGCGGGGGGGATGAACACTGAAGCTTTCTTT CASSLAGGMNTEAFF